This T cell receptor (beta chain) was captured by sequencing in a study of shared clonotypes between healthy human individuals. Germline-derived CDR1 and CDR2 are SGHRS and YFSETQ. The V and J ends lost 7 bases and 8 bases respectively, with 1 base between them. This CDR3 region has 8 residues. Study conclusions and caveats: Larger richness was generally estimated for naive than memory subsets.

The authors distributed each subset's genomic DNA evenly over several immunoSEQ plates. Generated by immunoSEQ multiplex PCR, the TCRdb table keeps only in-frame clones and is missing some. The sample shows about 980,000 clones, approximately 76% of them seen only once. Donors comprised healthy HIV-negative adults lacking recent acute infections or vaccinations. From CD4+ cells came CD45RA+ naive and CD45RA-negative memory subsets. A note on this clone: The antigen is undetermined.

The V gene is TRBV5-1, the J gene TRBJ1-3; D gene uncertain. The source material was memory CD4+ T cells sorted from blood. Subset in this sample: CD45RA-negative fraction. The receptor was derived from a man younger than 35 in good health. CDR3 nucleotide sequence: TGCGCCAGCCACACCATATATTTT. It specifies CASHTIYF.